This T cell receptor (beta chain) is from a study of chemoradiotherapy in HPV16-positive cancers (dated 2022 in TCRdb). Regarding the study in general: Candidate HPV-specific T-cell clones and common TCR motifs were defined through functional T-cell assays on cells from a couple of HPV16-positive patients. The study asked whether T-cell immunity against the HPV oncoproteins E6 and E7 changes during chemoradiotherapy and whether it affects survival. The candidate HPV-specific TCRs and motifs were then tracked in TCR repertoires from 80 to 95 patients with HPV-related cancers. The paper as a whole reports these results and caveats: Expansion of candidate HPV-specific clones and E7-related TCR motifs was observed in the tumor microenvironment during treatment, whereas no such expansion was observed for non-HPV-specific T cells. The functional definition of HPV-specific T cells was derived from only two HPV16-positive patients, and the survival association was reported for HPV16-positive patients. Among HPV16-positive patients, expansion of HPV-responsive T cells during chemoradiotherapy was associated with better recurrence-free survival.

Repertoires were sampled multiple times during chemoradiotherapy, which allowed clonal expansion in the tumor microenvironment to be followed. The V end gives up 4 bases and the J end 3 bases, leaving 8 bases in the junction not matched to a gene. There are 17 amino acids in the CDR3, from cysteine to phenylalanine inclusive. Only the CDR3 part of the read is kept: 51 bases, read in frame from the first base. CDR1 and CDR2, looked up from the germline V gene (reference sequence), are LNHNV and YYDKDF. Library creation used the immunoSEQ multiplex PCR assay. The source is immuneACCESS, and TCRdb retained only in-frame sequences with V and J called. Part of the clones is not carried over; for the studies checked, unresolved V genes explain less than half of this, and the remainder is unexplained. This sample is represented by around 6,000 clones; 86% of them were singletons. Around 2% of the sample lies in the top ten.

About this clone itself: Which antigen it targets is not known. No clone much larger than this one lies a single base away; base qualities are absent.

The clonotype was recovered from a human donor with HPV-associated anogenital cancer. The sequence links TRBV15 to TRBJ2-1, with 11 central nucleotides matching TRBD2. Here the sequenced sample was tumor tissue, taken from a patient who underwent chemoradiotherapy. The CDR3: CATSIPRLAGGYNEQFF. At the DNA level, the sequence is TGTGCCACCAGCATCCCGAGGCTAGCGGGAGGCTACAATGAGCAGTTCTTC.